This section outlines one TCR beta chain sequence together with its context. Preparation of the TCRbeta library used unique molecular identifiers. TCRdb re-called the PCR reads through MiXCR, storing one row per CDR3 protein. The sample has roughly 350,000 distinct CDR3 sequences, 10% seen once. The CDR3 is 13 residues long. Per germline, CDR1 SGHVS and CDR2 FQNEAQ. V was pared by 5 bases and J by 7 bases, with 15 bases between. The entry originates in a study of T-cell reconstitution after alpha-beta-depleted transplantation in children. The clonotype comes from a human donor who donated a stem cell graft to a child with acute lymphoblastic leukemia. The chain combines TRBV7-8 with TRBJ2-7; D is perhaps TRBD2 (6 bases). The material sequenced was PBMCs from the stem cell graft donor, taken from the stem cell graft. The CDR3 loop reads CASSPPQAGEQYF. The DNA of the CDR3 is TGTGCCAGCAGCCCCCCACAGGCGGGAGAGCAGTACTTC.